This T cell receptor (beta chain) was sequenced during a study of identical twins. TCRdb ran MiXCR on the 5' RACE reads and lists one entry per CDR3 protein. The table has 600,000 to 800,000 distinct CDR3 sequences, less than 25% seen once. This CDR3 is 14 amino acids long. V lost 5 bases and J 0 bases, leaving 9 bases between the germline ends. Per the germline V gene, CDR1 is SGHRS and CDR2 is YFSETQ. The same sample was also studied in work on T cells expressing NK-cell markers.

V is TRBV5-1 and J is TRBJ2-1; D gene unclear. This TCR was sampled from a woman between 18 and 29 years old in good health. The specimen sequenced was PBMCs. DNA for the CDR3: TGCGCCAGCAGGGTGGCCTACTCCTACAATGAGCAGTTCTTC. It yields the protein CASRVAYSYNEQFF.